The 30 T cell receptor beta chains below all came from one sample that was sequenced in a study of shared clonotypes between healthy human individuals. TCRdb's copy holds only in-frame clones and misses some; the assay was immunoSEQ multiplex PCR. The table includes about 1.1 million clones, around 78% detected once. Material for sequencing was memory CD4+ T cells from PBMCs. Subset noted: CD45RA-negative fraction. The source of these receptors is a man aged 18-30 years in good health. Some clones in this sample may be carry-over from other donors' samples.

The genes are TRBV5-1 and TRBJ2-3; 13 bases match TRBD2. Trimming cost V 3 bases and J 2 bases; bases outside gene matches: 3. CDR3 length equals 16 residues. Germline V gives CDR1 SGHRS, CDR2 YFSETQ. CDR3 DNA: TGCGCCAGCAGCTCGGGACTAGCGGGACCCACAGATACGCAGTATTTT. Translation gives CASSSGLAGPTDTQYF.

The chain is built from TRBV7-6 and TRBJ2-1, with 9 nucleotides matching TRBD1. The ends lost 2 bases at V and 4 bases at J; junction bases unmatched: 3. There are 15 residues in the CDR3. The germline gives CDR1 SGHVS, CDR2 FNYEAQ. This chain's CDR3 is CASSLRTGAYNEQFF. In nucleotides, the CDR3 is TGTGCCAGCAGCTTACGGACAGGGGCGTACAATGAGCAGTTCTTC.

The genes are TRBV9 and TRBJ1-6; 12 nucleotides line up with TRBD1. This CDR3 has 17 amino acids. CDR1 SGDLS and CDR2 YYNGEE come from the germline V gene. J gave up 5 bases and V 3 bases, and 6 bases lay outside the gene matches. The CDR3 DNA follows: TGTGCCAGCAGCGGGGGACAGGGGGCGAGAGATAATTCACCCCTCCACTTT. Amino acids: CASSGGQGARDNSPLHF.

A single count supports this clone. The chain is built from TRBV18 and TRBJ1-2; TRBD1 is a possible D gene (6 bases). The V and J ends lost 2 bases and 3 bases respectively, with 16 bases between them. Per germline, CDR1 KGHSH and CDR2 LQKENI. This CDR3 has 16 residues. CDR3 region: CASSPGGARVDYGYTF. In DNA form, the CDR3 reads TGTGCCAGCTCACCAGGGGGCGCGAGGGTGGACTATGGCTACACCTTC.

V and J are TRBV29-1 and TRBJ2-3, with 7 nucleotides matching TRBD2. J was trimmed by 5 bases and V by 0 bases; bases with no gene match: 11. The CDR3 is 16 amino acids. CDR1 is SQVTM and CDR2 is ANQGSEA in the germline V gene. The CDR3 loop is CSVEDTWEGPLDTQYF. The CDR3 DNA is TGCAGCGTTGAAGATACGTGGGAGGGCCCTCTAGATACGCAGTATTTT.

The V gene is TRBV4-1, the J gene TRBJ2-3, with 9 nucleotides matching TRBD1. V was pared by 4 bases and J by 4 bases, with 9 bases of the junction left unmatched. This CDR3 has 16 amino acids. CDR1 and CDR2 from the germline V gene are MGHRA and YSYEKL. The CDR3 loop reads CASSRDRDRVADTQYF. DNA for the CDR3: TGCGCCAGCAGCCGGGACCGGGACAGGGTCGCAGATACGCAGTATTTT.

In this sample, this clone turned up once. V and J are TRBV6-5 and TRBJ2-2; TRBD1 matches 7 bases. The CDR3 is 13 residues long. Germline lookup yields CDR1 MNHEY and CDR2 SVGAGI. The V and J ends lost 8 bases and 7 bases, in that order; junction bases with no gene match: 7. Here the CDR3 reads CASSSRGHGELFF. In DNA form, the CDR3 reads TGTGCCAGCTCCAGTAGGGGGCACGGGGAGCTGTTTTTT.

This chain connects TRBV10-1 to TRBJ1-2; a possible D gene is TRBD1 (6 bases). V gave up 3 bases and J gave up 4 bases, with 9 bases separating them. CDR1 WNHNN and CDR2 SYGVQD come from the germline V gene (reference sequence). This CDR3 is built from 13 residues. The CDR3, as DNA: TGCGCCAGCAGTGAAGGGACAACCTATGGCTACACCTTC. Its translation: CASSEGTTYGYTF.

This chain links TRBV7-9 with TRBJ2-1; TRBD1 matches 12 bases. Germline values: CDR1 SEHNR, CDR2 FQNEAQ (reference sequence). The V segment lost 10 bases and the J segment 15 bases; nucleotides outside the gene matches: 13. CDR3 length: 13 residues. The CDR3 DNA is TGTGCCACCGTGCTTAATAGGGACAGGGGGCGGTTCTTC. Its translation: CATVLNRDRGRFF.

The genes are TRBV13 and TRBJ2-3; the D gene is possibly TRBD2 (6 bases). The CDR3 sequence is 15 residues long. V was cut by 0 bases and J by 6 bases, with 13 bases left in between. Looked up from germline, CDR1 is PRHDT and CDR2 is FYEKMQ (reference sequence). In DNA, the CDR3 is TGTGCCAGCAGCTTAGGGGGGACTTGGGGCGATACGCAGTATTTT. It yields the protein CASSLGGTWGDTQYF.

The chain is built from TRBV7-9 and TRBJ2-4; no firm D call. Trimming left V 5 bases short and J 0 bases short, with 11 bases between. Germline lookup yields CDR1 SEHNR and CDR2 FQNEAQ (reference sequence). This CDR3 comprises 15 residues. The CDR3 nucleotides read TGTGCCAGCAGCCCTTTGACACTAGCCAAAAACATTCAGTACTTC. Protein sequence: CASSPLTLAKNIQYF.

J is TRBJ1-2 and V is TRBV28; D gene unclear. The CDR3 totals 16 residues. The germline V gene has CDR1 MDHEN and CDR2 SYDVKM. V was pared by 3 bases and J by 2 bases, with 16 bases between. CDR3 DNA: TGTGCCAGCAGTTTGAGTTGGAGTCCCGCGAACTATGGCTACACCTTC. This codes for CASSLSWSPANYGYTF.

The chain uses TRBV5-1 and TRBJ2-2; the D call may be TRBD1 or TRBD2 (6 bases each). This CDR3 is built from 17 residues. V lost 0 bases and J 0 bases, leaving 12 bases between the germline ends. Germline V CDR1 and CDR2: SGHRS, YFSETQ. The CDR3 coding sequence is TGCGCCAGCAGCTTGGACCCGGAGGGGGCGAACACCGGGGAGCTGTTTTTT. It is translated as CASSLDPEGANTGELFF.

This clone was counted between two and nine times. This CDR3 reads CASSSPGQTPYEQYF. The CDR3 DNA follows: TGTGCCAGCAGCAGCCCGGGCCAAACCCCTTACGAGCAGTACTTC. The chain combines TRBV28 with TRBJ2-7; D unclear. V shed 6 bases and J shed 4 bases, with 19 bases lying between them. Germline V gene sequence: CDR1 MDHEN, CDR2 SYDVKM. CDR3 length: 15 amino acids.

The table lists this clone with a count of one. The chain combines TRBV7-6 with TRBJ2-7; TRBD2 aligns across 9 bases. V shed 5 bases and J 1 base; nucleotides not matched to a gene: 3. Germline values: CDR1 SGHVS, CDR2 FNYEAQ. This CDR3 is built from 14 residues. The CDR3 reads CASSRSGSSYEQYF. CDR3 nucleotide sequence: TGTGCCAGCAGCCGTAGCGGGAGTTCCTACGAGCAGTACTTC.

Only a few counts were recorded for this clone. The chain links TRBV5-1 to TRBJ2-5; 7 bases agree with TRBD1. Unmatched junction bases numbered 7, after V lost 0 bases and J lost 5 bases. The germline V gene has CDR1 SGHRS and CDR2 YFSETQ. The CDR3 totals 15 residues. This CDR3 reads CASSLGRTGQETQYF. As DNA, the CDR3 is TGCGCCAGCAGCTTGGGCCGCACGGGACAGGAGACCCAGTACTTC.

This sequence joins TRBV6-5 and TRBJ2-7; no definite D call. Germline lookup yields CDR1 MNHEY and CDR2 SVGAGI. This CDR3 has 15 residues. V dropped 7 bases and J dropped 0 bases, with 16 bases sitting between them. The chain's CDR3 is CASTTLPPGSYEQYF. The CDR3 nucleotides are TGTGCCAGCACTACCCTCCCTCCGGGCTCCTACGAGCAGTACTTC.

This chain uses TRBV6-1 with TRBJ2-4; D unclear. Germline lookup yields CDR1 MNHNS and CDR2 SASEGT. The CDR3 has 16 amino acids. Trimming shortened V by 0 bases and J by 0 bases, and 9 bases separated the two germline ends. CDR3 sequence (DNA): TGTGCCAGCAGTGAAGCGGCTAGTCTAGCCAAAAACATTCAGTACTTC. Encoded protein: CASSEAASLAKNIQYF.

This clone was seen just once. This CDR3 is CASSRDRGPGNTIYF. CDR3 nucleotides: TGCGCCAGCAGCCGGGACAGGGGGCCGGGAAACACCATATATTTT. This rearrangement joins TRBV5-1 to TRBJ1-3; 12 nucleotides agree with TRBD1. V lost 4 bases to trimming and J lost 4 bases; unmatched junction nucleotides: 3. Germline lookup yields CDR1 SGHRS and CDR2 YFSETQ. CDR3 length equals 15 residues. The full variable domain, completed using reference TRBV5-1 and TRBJ1-3, is KAGVTQTPRYLIKTRGQQVTLSCSPISGHRSVSWYQQTPGQGLQFLFEYFSETQRNKGNFPGRFSGRQFSNSRSEMNVSTLELGDSALYLCASSRDRGPGNTIYFGEGSWLTVV.

The chain uses TRBV5-1 and TRBJ2-7; tentatively, D is TRBD1 (6 bases). Germline V lookup: CDR1 SGHRS, CDR2 YFSETQ. V lost 4 bases to trimming and J lost 3 bases, with 17 bases between them. The length of the CDR3 is 15 residues. CDR3 in DNA: TGCGCCAGCAGCCCCAGGACAGTTGTGGGCTACGAGCAGTACTTC. It codes for CASSPRTVVGYEQYF. Variable domain in full (rest from reference TRBV5-1 and TRBJ2-7): KAGVTQTPRYLIKTRGQQVTLSCSPISGHRSVSWYQQTPGQGLQFLFEYFSETQRNKGNFPGRFSGRQFSNSRSEMNVSTLELGDSALYLCASSPRTVVGYEQYFGPGTRLTVT.

CDR3 nucleotides: TGTGCCAGCAGCCCGGGAGGGCCAGCAGATACGCAGTATTTT. Translating it yields CASSPGGPADTQYF. The rearrangement uses TRBV9 and TRBJ2-3; 8 bases map to TRBD2. The CDR3 contains 14 residues. Germline V gene data show CDR1 as SGDLS and CDR2 as YYNGEE. With V trimmed by 4 bases and J by 4 bases, 5 bases remained unmatched. Variable domain in full (rest from reference TRBV9 and TRBJ2-3): DSGVTQTPKHLITATGQRVTLRCSPRSGDLSVYWYQQSLDQGLQFLIQYYNGEERAKGNILERFSAQQFPDLHSELNLSSLELGDSALYFCASSPGGPADTQYFGPGTRLTVL.

The rearrangement joins TRBV5-4 to TRBJ1-4, with D possibly TRBD1 on 5 matching bases. V was cut by 5 bases and J by 1 base, with 15 bases left in between. CDR1 and CDR2 from the germline V gene are SGHNT and YYREEE (reference sequence). This CDR3 has 16 amino acids. The CDR3 protein is CASSPSRGGTNEKLFF. In DNA, the CDR3 is TGTGCCAGCAGTCCCTCGCGGGGGGGAACTAATGAAAAACTGTTTTTT.

This clone has only a few counts. This specimen includes other DNA sequences encoding the same CDR3. This rearrangement joins TRBV28 to TRBJ2-7; the match to TRBD2 covers 10 bases. The CDR3 spans 13 residues. V trimming: 5 bases; J trimming: 3 bases; junction bases outside the gene matches: 1. Per germline, CDR1 MDHEN and CDR2 SYDVKM. The CDR3 reads CASSSGRDYEQYF. Here the CDR3 DNA reads TGTGCCAGCAGTAGCGGGAGGGACTACGAGCAGTACTTC.

This chain joins TRBV5-6 and TRBJ2-5, with 14 bases that match TRBD2. Trimming removed 4 bases from V and 5 bases from J; junction bases left unmatched: 10. The CDR3 totals 17 residues. The V gene's germline CDR1 is SGHDT and CDR2 YYEEEE. The CDR3 sequence: CASSRTSGRPWMETQYF. The DNA of the CDR3 is TGTGCCAGCAGCCGGACTAGCGGGAGGCCCTGGATGGAGACCCAGTACTTC.

This clone occurred many times. J is TRBJ1-2 and V is TRBV18; D uncertain. Trimming removed 2 bases at V and 5 bases at J, with 9 bases between. The CDR3 is made up of 13 amino acids. Germline loops: CDR1 KGHSH, CDR2 LQKENI. The chain's CDR3 is CASSPFPEYGYTF. The DNA for the CDR3 is TGTGCCAGCTCACCATTTCCAGAGTATGGCTACACCTTC.

The V gene is TRBV5-1, the J gene TRBJ1-1, with D possibly TRBD1 on 6 matching bases. Germline CDR1 and CDR2: SGHRS and YFSETQ. The CDR3 consists of 13 residues. V lost 5 bases to trimming and J lost 4 bases, with 12 bases between them. The CDR3: CASRNQGSTEAFF. The CDR3 region has the DNA TGCGCCAGCAGAAACCAGGGGTCCACTGAAGCTTTCTTT.

The chain uses TRBV28 and TRBJ2-5, with 8 bases matching TRBD1. The CDR3 is made up of 14 amino acids. After removal of 8 bases from V and 4 bases from J, the junction contained 9 bases not matched to a gene. CDR1 is MDHEN, CDR2 SYDVKM, per germline. CDR3 nucleotides: TGTGCCAGCGGGTTGACAGGGGATACAGAGACCCAGTACTTC. It translates to CASGLTGDTETQYF.

This clone was seen only a few times. V usage is TRBV28 and J usage is TRBJ1-1, with 7 bases fitting TRBD1. The CDR3 has 17 residues. Germline V gene lookup returns CDR1 MDHEN and CDR2 SYDVKM. V was clipped by 5 bases and J by 3 bases; unmatched bases: 15. The CDR3 is CASSPTRGTWSDTEAFF. The CDR3 DNA follows: TGTGCCAGCAGTCCGACCAGGGGGACTTGGTCGGACACTGAAGCTTTCTTT.

The chain recombines TRBV28 with TRBJ1-6, with 10 nucleotides matching TRBD1. The J segment lost 8 bases and the V segment lost 4 bases, leaving 8 bases of the junction unmatched. The CDR3 sequence is 16 residues long. CDR1 and CDR2 (germline): MDHEN, SYDVKM. CDR3 DNA sequence: TGTGCCAGCAGTTCCCTAGACAGGGGGCATGATTCACCCCTCCACTTT. Amino acids: CASSSLDRGHDSPLHF.

V usage is TRBV7-7 and J usage is TRBJ2-3; TRBD1 is a possible D gene (6 bases). The germline gives CDR1 SSHAT, CDR2 FNYEAQ (reference sequence). This CDR3 comprises 13 residues. The V end lost 3 bases, the J end lost 5 bases, and 9 bases lay between the germline ends. The CDR3 sequence: CASSFAGEDTQYF. The DNA for the CDR3 is TGTGCCAGCAGCTTTGCAGGGGAAGATACGCAGTATTTT.